The 9 T cell receptor beta chains presented below share a single source sample, sequenced in a study of cytomegalovirus exposure and HLA in healthy donors. 13 Jbeta primers and 60 Vbeta primers were used for the PCR. TCRdb's table, derived via immunoSEQ multiplex PCR, lists solely in-frame clones and lacks some. The sample includes some 84,000 clones, approximately 78% seen only once; the top ten take just under 2.5%. The sequenced sample consisted of PBMCs. The receptor source for this set is a male donor in good health and CMV-seropositive.

V gene TRBV6-1 combines with J gene TRBJ2-6; D ambiguous. V was clipped by 3 bases and J by 0 bases, with 6 bases between them. Per germline, CDR1 MNHNS and CDR2 SASEGT. The CDR3 length is 15 residues. The CDR3 DNA reads TGTGCCAGCAGTGATGCGAGCTCTGGGGCCAACGTCCTGACTTTC. Its protein is CASSDASSGANVLTF.

This clone has a handful of counts. V is TRBV19 and J is TRBJ1-5; 9 bases line up with TRBD1. Trimming took 6 bases from V and 6 from J; bases not matched to a gene: 9. Germline CDR1 reads LNHDA; CDR2 reads SQIVND (reference sequence). The CDR3 is made up of 15 amino acids. CDR3 residues: CASRARDREGQPQHF. The CDR3 coding sequence is TGTGCCAGTAGGGCGAGGGACAGGGAAGGTCAGCCCCAGCATTTT.

The chain uses TRBV18 and TRBJ2-7; 8 nucleotides agree with TRBD2. Germline V gene sequence: CDR1 KGHSH, CDR2 LQKENI. Trimming removed 3 bases from V and 6 bases from J; junction bases left unmatched: 4. The CDR3 has 13 residues. CDR3 nucleotide sequence: TGTGCCAGCTCACCCACACTAGCGGTCGAGCAGTACTTC. Translated, it gives CASSPTLAVEQYF. The entire variable domain, with the rest obtained from reference TRBV18 and TRBJ2-7, is as follows: NAGVMQNPRHLVRRRGQEARLRCSPMKGHSHVYWYRQLPEEGLKFMVYLQKENIIDESGMPKERFSAEFPKEGPSILRIQQVVRGDSAAYFCASSPTLAVEQYFGPGTRLTVT.

The rearrangement joins TRBV14 to TRBJ2-5; 7 bases match TRBD1. The length of the CDR3 is 13 residues. Germline V gene data show CDR1 as SGHDN and CDR2 as FVKESK. Trimming at V came to 4 bases and at J to 3 bases, leaving 2 bases not matched to a gene. The CDR3 spells CASSRTGKETQYF. The DNA of the CDR3 is TGTGCCAGCAGCCGGACAGGCAAAGAGACCCAGTACTTC.

This sequence joins TRBV5-1 and TRBJ1-1; 7 nucleotides align to TRBD1. The J segment lost 3 bases and the V segment lost 5 bases, leaving 7 bases of the junction unmatched. The CDR3 is 14 residues long. Germline values: CDR1 SGHRS, CDR2 YFSETQ. The CDR3 region is CASSLTGADTEAFF. The CDR3 region has the DNA TGCGCCAGCAGTCTCACAGGGGCTGACACTGAAGCTTTCTTT.

J is TRBJ2-7 and V is TRBV27; D is possibly TRBD1 (6 bases). Germline-derived CDR1 and CDR2 are MNHEY and SMNVEV (reference sequence). The length of the CDR3 is 15 residues. The germline V and J ends were trimmed by 2 bases and 2 bases, with 13 bases remaining between them. The CDR3 loop reads CASSLKRTDTYEQYF. The CDR3 nucleotides are TGTGCCAGCAGTTTAAAAAGGACAGATACCTACGAGCAGTACTTC.

This clone was counted a few times. The gene calls are TRBV5-1 and TRBJ2-1; 9 nucleotides line up with TRBD2. From germline, CDR1 is SGHRS and CDR2 YFSETQ. Trimming cost V 4 bases and J 10 bases; bases outside gene matches: 15. The CDR3 is 16 residues long. CDR3 DNA: TGCGCCAGCAGCCCCGCTAGCGGGACTATAGGTGGGGAGCAGTTCTTC. It encodes CASSPASGTIGGEQFF.

This chain links TRBV5-1 with TRBJ2-2, with 11 nucleotides matching TRBD2. This CDR3 region has 15 residues. With 5 bases clipped from V and 5 bases from J, the junction kept 5 bases outside the gene matches. The germline CDR1 and CDR2 sequences are SGHRS and YFSETQ. The CDR3, as DNA: TGCGCCAGCAGTACTAGCGGGAGCGATACCGGGGAGCTGTTTTTT. Translated, it gives CASSTSGSDTGELFF. Full variable domain (rest looked up from reference TRBV5-1 and TRBJ2-2): KAGVTQTPRYLIKTRGQQVTLSCSPISGHRSVSWYQQTPGQGLQFLFEYFSETQRNKGNFPGRFSGRQFSNSRSEMNVSTLELGDSALYLCASSTSGSDTGELFFGEGSRLTVL.

This rearrangement joins TRBV5-1 to TRBJ2-3, with a weak D call TRBD1 (8 bases). V lost 5 bases and J lost 5, with 12 bases in between. Germline V gives CDR1 SGHRS, CDR2 YFSETQ. The CDR3 is 13 residues long. In nucleotides, the CDR3 is TGCGCCAGCAGTACAGGGGGGGGAGATACGCAGTATTTT. The encoded protein is CASSTGGGDTQYF.